Each of the 7 T cell receptor beta chains below was sequenced from the same sample in a study of blood T cell repertoires in COVID-19. The data were produced by immunoSEQ multiplex PCR, yet TCRdb's version contains in-frame clones alone and is incomplete. The sample has under 250,000 clones, 75% to 85% seen once. Sequencing was performed on peripheral blood. All receptors come from a woman aged 70-85 years with COVID-19, enrolled during active disease.

The chain is built from TRBV28 and TRBJ1-2; no clear D gene. From germline, CDR1 is MDHEN and CDR2 SYDVKM. The CDR3 extends over 14 amino acids. V was cut by 4 bases and J by 1 base, with 10 bases left in between. Written as DNA, the CDR3 is TGTGCCAGCAGTTCCCCCGTCTTTAACTATGGCTACACCTTC. It is translated as CASSSPVFNYGYTF.

The rearrangement uses TRBV28 and TRBJ2-7; 7 nucleotides align to TRBD1. This CDR3 has 15 amino acids. Germline V lookup: CDR1 MDHEN, CDR2 SYDVKM. The J segment lost 1 base and the V segment lost 6 bases, leaving 9 bases of the junction unmatched. This CDR3 is CASRKRTGVSYEQYF. CDR3 nucleotides: TGTGCCAGCAGAAAGCGGACAGGAGTATCCTACGAGCAGTACTTC.

The CDR3 reads CASSPRAGGVAMNTEAFF. Here the CDR3 DNA reads TGTGCCAGCAGCCCTAGGGCAGGGGGCGTCGCGATGAACACTGAAGCTTTCTTT. This chain links TRBV7-6 with TRBJ1-1; 8 positions match TRBD1. This CDR3 is built from 18 residues. Germline V gene data show CDR1 as SGHVS and CDR2 as FNYEAQ. V was pared by 5 bases and J by 0 bases, with 14 bases of the junction left unmatched.

The V call is TRBV27, the J call TRBJ2-5; 7 positions agree with TRBD2. After removal of 3 bases from V and 5 bases from J, the junction contained 15 bases not matched to a gene. The CDR3 spans 17 residues. Germline CDR1 and CDR2: MNHEY and SMNVEV (reference sequence). The CDR3 region is CASSLVRGRDVGETQYF. The CDR3 region has the DNA TGTGCCAGCAGTTTGGTCCGTGGGAGGGACGTCGGGGAGACCCAGTACTTC.

The table lists this clone with many counts. This chain connects TRBV11-2 to TRBJ2-3; 9 bases align to TRBD2. The CDR3 is 15 amino acids. Germline CDR1 is SGHAT and CDR2 is FQNNGV. V was pared by 3 bases and J by 7 bases, with 8 bases of the junction left unmatched. The CDR3 loop reads CASSLSAGGLYTQYF. The CDR3 DNA sequence: TGTGCCAGCAGCTTGTCAGCGGGAGGATTGTATACGCAGTATTTT.

The chain uses TRBV2 and TRBJ2-7; 10 nucleotides line up with TRBD1. V trimming: 7 bases; J trimming: 6 bases; junction bases outside the gene matches: 12. The germline V gene has CDR1 SNHLY and CDR2 FYNNEI. This CDR3 spans 15 amino acids. The CDR3 DNA is TGTGCCAGCATGGTTATGGGGACAGGGGCCGCCGAGCAGTACTTC. Its translation: CASMVMGTGAAEQYF. The whole variable domain, filled in from reference TRBV2 and TRBJ2-7, reads EPEVTQTPSHQVTQMGQEVILRCVPISNHLYFYWYRQILGQKVEFLVSFYNNEISEKSEIFDDQFSVERPDGSNFTLKIRSTKLEDSAMYFCASMVMGTGAAEQYFGPGTRLTVT.

This chain uses TRBV5-1 with TRBJ2-3, with TRBD1 as a possible D gene (5 bases). The CDR3 runs 13 residues. Trimming cost V 0 bases and J 9 bases, with 11 bases left between them. Germline-derived CDR1 and CDR2 are SGHRS and YFSETQ. CDR3 region: CASSLEGFGTQYF. The DNA for the CDR3 is TGCGCCAGCAGCTTGGAGGGGTTTGGGACGCAGTATTTT.